The clone carrying this T cell receptor (beta chain) was detected only a few times. The target antigen is unknown. Unique molecular identifiers featured in each of the TCR beta cDNA libraries. From the PCR reads, TCRdb called clonotypes with MiXCR, one entry per CDR3 protein. The table lists a few hundred thousand distinct CDR3 sequences, just over 35% of them singletons, with around 5% in the top ten. This entry comes from a study of post-analysis software for immune sequencing data. Whole-study context: Relapsing-remitting, secondary progressive and progressive-relapsing forms made up the multiple sclerosis disease courses. Findings and limits, study-wide: About five TRBV segments appeared more often in patients than in controls, and TRBV5-6, TRBV5-1 and TRBV20-1 were among these. Significantly lower normalized Chao1 diversity was seen in multiple sclerosis patients than in controls. Samples from one preparation batch, clustered by F measure, grouped strongly together.

In germline, CDR1 is DFQATT, CDR2 SNEGSKA (reference sequence). Trimming took 0 bases from V and 2 from J, leaving 4 bases between them. The CDR3 loop spans 13 amino acids. The receptor was derived from a girl under 18 with multiple sclerosis. The gene calls are TRBV20-1 and TRBJ2-2; no reliable D call. The sample consisted of blood. The CDR3, as DNA: TGCAGTGCTAGAGATCGAAACACCGGGGAGCTGTTTTTT. This codes for CSARDRNTGELFF.